This T cell receptor beta chain was captured in a study of blood T cell repertoires in COVID-19. About the study: T cells, B-cell-depleted T cells, or PBMCs supplied cDNA or gDNA.

Method: immunoSEQ multiplex PCR; TCRdb's copy keeps in-frame clones and lacks some. The sample contains approximately 180,000 clones, around 85% of which appear only once. Between the trimmed V and J ends, which lost 2 bases and 7 bases, there was a span of 12 bases. The CDR3 loop spans 14 amino acids. The germline V gene encodes CDR1 MNHEY and CDR2 SMNVEV (reference sequence). The chain is built from TRBV27 and TRBJ1-5; tentatively, D is TRBD1 (5 bases). The material sequenced was peripheral blood. The source is a man aged 60 to 69 with acute or convalescent COVID-19. The DNA for the CDR3 is TGTGCCAGCAGTTTAAGGAGGGGCGGGCAGCCCCAGCATTTT. This encodes CASSLRRGGQPQHF.